One and the same sample provided the 26 T cell receptor beta chains below, sequenced in a study of control samples from healthy donors and cancer patients. Measured with immunoSEQ multiplex PCR; TCRdb has only the in-frame clones, and not every one. Among tens of thousands of clones listed, around 93% were seen once. Sequenced input: PBMCs. All receptors come from a woman in her 40s with head and neck cancer.

The V and J genes are TRBV6-6 and TRBJ1-4, with D tentatively TRBD1 (6 bases). Germline assignment: CDR1 MNHNY and CDR2 SVGAGI (reference sequence). The CDR3 is 15 residues long. Trimming pared 4 bases from V and 6 bases from J, leaving 15 bases between. CDR3 in amino acids: CASSSPGRGYEKLFF. The CDR3 DNA reads TGTGCCAGCAGTTCCCCGGGGAGGGGGTATGAAAAACTGTTTTTT.

The chain couples TRBV5-4 to TRBJ2-1, with D possibly TRBD2 on 6 matching bases. Germline V gene lookup returns CDR1 SGHNT and CDR2 YYREEE (reference sequence). This CDR3 is built from 15 residues. Trimming took 0 bases from V and 7 from J, leaving 14 bases between them. The CDR3 coding sequence is TGTGCCAGCAGCTTGGTAAGCGGGCGGGTTAATGAGCAGTTCTTC. It specifies CASSLVSGRVNEQFF.

This rearrangement joins TRBV5-1 to TRBJ1-4, with 7 bases identical to TRBD1. Germline CDR1 and CDR2: SGHRS and YFSETQ. This CDR3 region has 14 residues. Trimming took 1 base from V and 10 from J; bases not matched to a gene: 7. The CDR3: CASSLSVQGGKLFF. CDR3 nucleotide sequence: TGCGCCAGCAGCTTGTCTGTCCAGGGGGGAAAACTGTTTTTT. Together with reference TRBV5-1 and TRBJ1-4, the CDR3 gives the full variable domain: KAGVTQTPRYLIKTRGQQVTLSCSPISGHRSVSWYQQTPGQGLQFLFEYFSETQRNKGNFPGRFSGRQFSNSRSEMNVSTLELGDSALYLCASSLSVQGGKLFFGSGTQLSVL.

The chain has TRBV5-1 and TRBJ2-7; D remains unclear. This CDR3 has 14 residues. V lost 3 bases and J lost 2, with 12 bases in between. CDR1 and CDR2 from the germline V gene are SGHRS and YFSETQ. The CDR3 nucleotides read TGCGCCAGCAGCTCGTTAATGGGCGCCTACGAGCAGTACTTC. It specifies CASSSLMGAYEQYF.

This clone occurred a few times. V is TRBV19 and J is TRBJ1-2; the match to TRBD1 covers 7 bases. With V trimmed by 5 bases and J by 4 bases, 7 bases remained unmatched. The CDR3 has 14 residues. CDR1 and CDR2 (germline): LNHDA, SQIVND (reference sequence). Here the CDR3 DNA reads TGTGCCAGTAGTCTGTCACACAGGGGCTATGGCTACACCTTC. Translating gives CASSLSHRGYGYTF.

The rearrangement uses TRBV6-2 or TRBV6-3 and TRBJ2-5, with D maybe TRBD2 (6 bases). The germline gives CDR1 MNHEY, CDR2 SVGEGT. This CDR3 has 15 amino acids. Between the trimmed V and J ends, which lost 5 bases and 1 base, there was a span of 14 bases. CDR3 sequence (DNA): TGTGCCAGCAGTCAAGGGACGGGAGTCCAAGAGACCCAGTACTTC. Encoded protein: CASSQGTGVQETQYF.

This clone was counted a single time. The chain uses TRBV30 and TRBJ1-2; D gene ambiguous. The CDR3 extends over 12 amino acids. V dropped 0 bases and J dropped 6 bases, with 8 bases sitting between them. The V gene's germline CDR1 is GTSNPN and CDR2 SVGIG (reference sequence). In nucleotides, the CDR3 is TGTGCCTGGAGTGTACGGCGGGATGGCTACACCTTC. Translating gives CAWSVRRDGYTF.

The rearrangement joins TRBV5-1 to TRBJ2-3; unclear D gene. The V gene lost 8 bases and the J gene lost 2 bases, with 12 bases spanning the gap. The CDR3 has 13 residues. The germline V gene encodes CDR1 SGHRS and CDR2 YFSETQ. CDR3 region: CASGEGNTDTQYF. In nucleotides, the CDR3 is TGCGCCAGTGGGGAAGGGAACACAGATACGCAGTATTTT.

The rearrangement links TRBV5-1 to TRBJ2-2; D remains unclear. This CDR3 has 18 residues. Trimming shortened V by 2 bases and J by 2 bases, and 19 bases separated the two germline ends. Per the germline V gene, CDR1 is SGHRS and CDR2 is YFSETQ. The CDR3 sequence: CASSFLPRASANTGELFF. CDR3 nucleotides: TGCGCCAGCAGCTTCTTGCCCCGGGCCTCGGCCAACACCGGGGAGCTGTTTTTT.

The chain links TRBV15 to TRBJ1-5; the D is unclear. Germline values: CDR1 LNHNV, CDR2 YYDKDF (reference sequence). The CDR3 consists of 15 residues. With 0 bases removed from V and 5 bases from J, the gap between germline ends came to 11 bases. The CDR3 region is CATSRDSADHQPQHF. In nucleotides, the CDR3 is TGTGCCACCAGCAGAGATTCGGCAGACCATCAGCCCCAGCATTTT.

The V gene is TRBV5-1, the J gene TRBJ2-5, with no clear D. The CDR3 has 14 amino acids. The germline CDR1 and CDR2 sequences are SGHRS and YFSETQ. The V end was cut by 0 bases, the J end by 2 bases, with 8 bases between. The CDR3 reads CASSLVSEQETQYF. The CDR3 DNA follows: TGCGCCAGCAGCTTGGTGTCGGAGCAAGAGACCCAGTACTTC.

The rearrangement joins TRBV5-1 to TRBJ2-1, with a possible D match to TRBD2 (6 bases). V was clipped by 0 bases and J by 2 bases, with 9 bases between them. CDR1 is SGHRS and CDR2 is YFSETQ in the germline V gene. The CDR3 is made up of 15 amino acids. The DNA for the CDR3 is TGCGCCAGCAGCTTGGAGCGGGCCGCCTACAATGAGCAGTTCTTC. As protein: CASSLERAAYNEQFF.

This clone appeared a few times. The V and J genes are TRBV10-3 and TRBJ2-7; TRBD1 matches at 7 bases. CDR1 is ENHRY, CDR2 SYGVKD, per germline. The CDR3 consists of 15 residues. J gave up 4 bases and V 2 bases, and 8 bases lay outside the gene matches. DNA for the CDR3: TGTGCCATCAGTGAGAGGGGACAGCAACTTTACGAGCAGTACTTC. It is translated as CAISERGQQLYEQYF.

The chain is built from TRBV12-5 and TRBJ2-7; D is perhaps TRBD1 (5 bases). This CDR3 comprises 14 residues. With 6 bases removed from V and 2 bases from J, the gap between germline ends came to 14 bases. The germline V gene has CDR1 LGHNT and CDR2 FRNRAP. The DNA for the CDR3 is TGTGCTAGTGGCCCCGACAGCAAAGCCTACGAGCAGTACTTC. It translates to CASGPDSKAYEQYF.

The chain couples TRBV15 to TRBJ2-1, with a tentative D call TRBD2 (6 bases). V was clipped by 3 bases and J by 8 bases, with 14 bases between them. Germline V gene data show CDR1 as LNHNV and CDR2 as YYDKDF (reference sequence). There are 14 residues in the CDR3. CDR3 region: CATSREGRPDEQFF. In nucleotides, the CDR3 is TGTGCCACCAGCAGGGAAGGGAGGCCGGATGAGCAGTTCTTC.

The chain carries TRBV5-1 and TRBJ2-4; the match to TRBD2 covers 7 bases. CDR1 is SGHRS, CDR2 YFSETQ, per germline. There are 17 residues in the CDR3. Losses at the gene ends were 0 bases for V and 2 bases for J; bases not matched to a gene: 8. The CDR3 loop is CASSLAVGGSSKNIQYF. DNA for the CDR3: TGCGCCAGCAGCTTGGCAGTCGGGGGGTCCTCCAAAAACATTCAGTACTTC.

V and J are TRBV5-5 and TRBJ2-2, with a weak D call TRBD2 (6 bases). This CDR3 contains 15 residues. V was pared by 2 bases and J by 4 bases, with 12 bases between. Germline-derived CDR1 and CDR2 are SGHKS and YYEKEE (reference sequence). The CDR3 spells CASSFAGGSTGELFF. The CDR3 DNA follows: TGTGCCAGCAGCTTTGCCGGGGGTAGCACCGGGGAGCTGTTTTTT.

The DNA for the CDR3 is TGTGCCAGCAGCCCTAGGAAAGGACACCCTTATAGCAATCAGCCCCAGCATTTT. The encoded protein is CASSPRKGHPYSNQPQHF. The V call is TRBV5-4, the J call TRBJ1-5, with a weak D call TRBD1 (5 bases). Trimming pared 4 bases from V and 0 bases from J, leaving 20 bases between. The CDR3 runs to 18 residues. Germline V gives CDR1 SGHNT, CDR2 YYREEE (reference sequence).

The rearrangement joins TRBV7-9 to TRBJ2-2; D may match TRBD1 or TRBD2 (5 bases each). V gave up 8 bases and J gave up 6 bases, with 19 bases separating them. Germline assignment: CDR1 SEHNR and CDR2 FQNEAQ (reference sequence). This CDR3 spans 15 amino acids. The CDR3 loop is CASPPRGQYPGELFF. The DNA for the CDR3 is TGTGCCAGCCCCCCCCGGGGCCAATATCCCGGGGAGCTGTTTTTT.

This clone was picked up one time. V gene TRBV4-1 combines with J gene TRBJ2-3; weak D call: TRBD1 (5 bases). V was cut by 4 bases and J by 0 bases, with 17 bases left in between. This CDR3 is 17 amino acids long. Germline V gene data show CDR1 as MGHRA and CDR2 as YSYEKL. CDR3 region: CASSRLIQVTSTDTQYF. As DNA, the CDR3 is TGCGCCAGCAGCCGCCTAATACAGGTTACTAGCACAGATACGCAGTATTTT.

The count of this clone is one. The V call is TRBV5-1, the J call TRBJ1-1; the D is unclear. Germline assignment: CDR1 SGHRS and CDR2 YFSETQ. CDR3 size: 13 residues. V shed 4 bases and J shed 6 bases, with 13 bases lying between them. The DNA of the CDR3 is TGCGCCAGCAGCCCCTTGCGAAAAGCTGAAGCTTTCTTT. It is translated as CASSPLRKAEAFF. Variable domain in full (rest from reference TRBV5-1 and TRBJ1-1): KAGVTQTPRYLIKTRGQQVTLSCSPISGHRSVSWYQQTPGQGLQFLFEYFSETQRNKGNFPGRFSGRQFSNSRSEMNVSTLELGDSALYLCASSPLRKAEAFFGQGTRLTVV.

The V call is TRBV27, the J call TRBJ2-4; D possibly matches TRBD1 or TRBD2 (6 bases each). The CDR3 runs to 17 residues. V was trimmed by 2 bases and J by 0 bases, leaving 14 bases between them. Germline values: CDR1 MNHEY, CDR2 SMNVEV (reference sequence). This CDR3 is CASSLRPGAAAKNIQYF. Here the CDR3 DNA reads TGTGCCAGCAGTTTAAGGCCGGGGGCCGCAGCCAAAAACATTCAGTACTTC.

The V gene is TRBV25-1, the J gene TRBJ1-1, with unresolved D. Trimming took 5 bases from V and 0 from J, leaving 10 bases between them. The CDR3 is 14 amino acids. Germline V gene sequence: CDR1 MGHDK, CDR2 SYGVNS. CDR3 residues: CASSTLHMNTEAFF. The CDR3 coding sequence is TGTGCCAGCAGTACCCTTCATATGAACACTGAAGCTTTCTTT.

The chain combines TRBV30 with TRBJ2-2; a weak D match, TRBD1 (5 bases). Trimming shortened V by 5 bases and J by 0 bases, and 7 bases separated the two germline ends. The length of the CDR3 is 13 residues. Germline CDR1 reads GTSNPN; CDR2 reads SVGIG (reference sequence). CDR3 region: CAWDRTNTGELFF. CDR3 nucleotide sequence: TGTGCCTGGGACAGAACGAACACCGGGGAGCTGTTTTTT.

The chain couples TRBV6-5 to TRBJ1-1; 9 bases align to TRBD1. The germline V gene encodes CDR1 MNHEY and CDR2 SVGAGI. The CDR3 consists of 15 residues. With 6 bases clipped from V and 8 bases from J, the junction kept 13 bases outside the gene matches. The CDR3 nucleotides are TGTGCCAGCAGGCCTCCCGGGACAGGGATCAAAGAAGCTTTCTTT. This encodes CASRPPGTGIKEAFF.

This chain uses TRBV11-2 with TRBJ2-5; no firm D call. V gave up 0 bases and J gave up 4 bases, with 12 bases separating them. Per the germline V gene, CDR1 is SGHAT and CDR2 is FQNNGV. The CDR3 totals 15 residues. The CDR3 DNA follows: TGTGCCAGCAGCTTAGATTTCACACAAGGAGAGACCCAGTACTTC. This encodes CASSLDFTQGETQYF.